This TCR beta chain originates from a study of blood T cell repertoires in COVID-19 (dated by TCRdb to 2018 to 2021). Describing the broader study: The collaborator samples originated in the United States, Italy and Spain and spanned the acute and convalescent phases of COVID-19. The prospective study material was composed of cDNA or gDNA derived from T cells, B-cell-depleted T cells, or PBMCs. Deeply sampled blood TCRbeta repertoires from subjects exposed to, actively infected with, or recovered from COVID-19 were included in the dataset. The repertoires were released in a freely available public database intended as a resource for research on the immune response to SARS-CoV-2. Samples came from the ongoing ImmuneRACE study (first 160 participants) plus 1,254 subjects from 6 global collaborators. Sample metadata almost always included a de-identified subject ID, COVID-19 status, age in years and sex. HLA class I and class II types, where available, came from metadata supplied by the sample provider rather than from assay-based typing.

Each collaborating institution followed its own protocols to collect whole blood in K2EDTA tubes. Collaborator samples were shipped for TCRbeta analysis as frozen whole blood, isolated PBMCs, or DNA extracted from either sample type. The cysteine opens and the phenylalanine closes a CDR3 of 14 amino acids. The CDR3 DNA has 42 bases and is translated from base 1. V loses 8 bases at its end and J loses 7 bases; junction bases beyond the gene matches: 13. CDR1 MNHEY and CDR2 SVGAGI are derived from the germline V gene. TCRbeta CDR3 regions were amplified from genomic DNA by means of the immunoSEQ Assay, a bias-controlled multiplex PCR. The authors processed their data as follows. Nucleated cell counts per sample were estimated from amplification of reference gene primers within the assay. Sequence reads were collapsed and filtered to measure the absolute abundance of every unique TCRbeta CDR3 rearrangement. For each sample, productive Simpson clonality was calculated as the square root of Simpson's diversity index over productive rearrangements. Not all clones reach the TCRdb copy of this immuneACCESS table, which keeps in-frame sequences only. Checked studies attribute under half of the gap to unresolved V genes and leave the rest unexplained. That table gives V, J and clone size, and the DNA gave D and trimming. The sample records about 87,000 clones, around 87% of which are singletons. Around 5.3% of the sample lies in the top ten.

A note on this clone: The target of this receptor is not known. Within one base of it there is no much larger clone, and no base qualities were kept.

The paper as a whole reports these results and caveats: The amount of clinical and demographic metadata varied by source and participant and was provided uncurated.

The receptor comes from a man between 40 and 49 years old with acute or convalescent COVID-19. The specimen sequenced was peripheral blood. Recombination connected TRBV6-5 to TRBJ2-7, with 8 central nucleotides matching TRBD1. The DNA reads TGTGCCAGCCGTTTGGGCAGGGGGCAAGGAGAGCAGTACTTC. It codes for CASRLGRGQGEQYF.